One and the same sample provided the 30 T cell receptor beta chains below, sequenced in a study of tumor and adjacent non-tumor tissue in lung cancer. RNA was extracted from bulk tissue without any cell sorting. TCRbeta libraries were built with three rounds of nested PCR, modified from ARM-PCR. One entry per CDR3 protein results from TCRdb running MiXCR on the multiplex PCR reads. The data contain roughly 65,000 distinct CDR3 sequences, around 60% of them singletons. Sequenced: lung tumor tissue. The receptors were sampled from a man aged 45-60 years with non-small cell lung cancer.

The J gene is TRBJ2-5, the V gene TRBV7-9; D is unresolved. Germline CDR1 reads SEHNR; CDR2 reads FQNEAQ (reference sequence). The ends were cut back, 2 bases at V and 7 bases at J, with 5 bases in the middle. The CDR3 has 11 amino acids. CDR3 in amino acids: CASSLSVTQYF. The CDR3 DNA is TGTGCCAGCAGCTTAAGTGTGACCCAGTACTTC.

This clonotype was picked up many times. The chain employs TRBV5-1 and TRBJ2-3; possibly TRBD2 for D (5 bases). Trimming left V 1 base short and J 4 bases short, with 13 bases between. Germline lookup yields CDR1 SGHRS and CDR2 YFSETQ. CDR3 length: 15 amino acids. The CDR3 nucleotides are TGCGCCAGCAGCTTGATGGAGGTAGGATCAGATACGCAGTATTTT. It is translated as CASSLMEVGSDTQYF.

This clonotype was recorded once. This clone may be a read error of a much larger clone one base away. J is TRBJ2-3 and V is TRBV6-1, with D maybe TRBD2 (5 bases). V lost 7 bases and J lost 14, with 19 bases in between. CDR1 and CDR2 (germline): MNHNS, SASEGT. This CDR3 contains 12 residues. CDR3 residues: CASNGGLGSRYF. The CDR3 coding sequence is TGTGCCAGCAATGGTGGACTGGGGAGTAGGTATTTT.

Details on this clonotype: One end of the junction is discordant with germline, which a read error may explain. V gene TRBV20-1 combines with J gene TRBJ1-2, with a possible D match to TRBD1 (5 bases). Germline V lookup: CDR1 DFQATT, CDR2 SNEGSKA (reference sequence). The CDR3 length is 13 residues. CDR3 region: CSAGTVINYGYSF. DNA for the CDR3: TGCAGTGCCGGGACCGTTATTAACTATGGCTACAGCTTC.

With regard to this clonotype: At one of its ends the junction is not consistent with the germline gene, which may arise from a read error. V usage is TRBV5-8 and J usage is TRBJ2-3; 10 nucleotides line up with TRBD2. Per germline, CDR1 SGHTS and CDR2 YDEGEE. This CDR3 spans 18 amino acids. The CDR3 here is CASSSSRLAGARTDTLYF. The CDR3 nucleotides are TGTGCCAGCAGCTCAAGCCGACTAGCGGGCGCCCGCACAGATACGCTGTATTTT. Based on the CDR3 plus reference TRBV5-8 and TRBJ2-3, the full variable domain is EAGVTQSPTHLIKTRGQQATLRCSPISGHTSVYWYQQALGLGLQFLLWYDEGEERNRGNFPPRFSGRQFPNYSSELNVNALELEDSALYLCASSSSRLAGARTDTLYFGPGTRLTVL.

Comments on this clonotype: In this CDR3 the conserved last residue, phenylalanine or tryptophan, is missing, so a read error is likely. V usage is TRBV30 and J usage is TRBJ2-5; tentatively, D is TRBD1 (6 bases). V was pared by 5 bases and J by 2 bases, with 9 bases between. The CDR3 loop spans 12 amino acids. CDR1 is GTSNPN, CDR2 SVGIG, per germline (reference sequence). The CDR3 DNA reads TGTGCCTGGGGCAGGGGTCAAGAGACCCAGTACCTC. Amino acids: CAWGRGQETQYL.

The sample holds many counts of this clonotype. The chain links TRBV5-4 to TRBJ2-3; TRBD1 aligns across 9 bases. CDR3 size: 14 residues. Trimming at V came to 4 bases and at J to 6 bases, leaving 6 bases not matched to a gene. Germline-derived CDR1 and CDR2 are SGHNT and YYREEE (reference sequence). This CDR3 reads CASSARDRDDTQYF. CDR3 DNA: TGTGCCAGCAGCGCCCGGGACAGGGACGATACGCAGTATTTT.

As to this clonotype: Relative to the germline gene, one junction end is altered; a read error may explain this. J is TRBJ1-1 and V is TRBV6-5, with D perhaps TRBD1 (5 bases). Germline assignment: CDR1 MNHEY and CDR2 SVGAGI. This CDR3 region has 14 residues. The CDR3 coding sequence is TGTGCCAGCAGGCTCGGGTATTGGGGCACTGAAGCCTTCTTT. It is translated as CASRLGYWGTEAFF.

Regarding this clonotype: This CDR3 is missing its conserved last phenylalanine or tryptophan, likely due to a read error. The chain links TRBV11-1 to TRBJ2-2, with D tentatively TRBD1 (5 bases). Germline V gene data show CDR1 as SGHAT and CDR2 as FQDESV (reference sequence). Trimming took off 6 bases at V and 9 bases at J, with 17 bases between the two ends. The CDR3 is 14 amino acids. CDR3 loop: CASSFQGRPWELFS. CDR3 bases: TGTGCCAGCAGTTTTCAGGGTCGACCCTGGGAGCTGTTTTCT.

About this clonotype itself: This could be a read error, since a much larger clone is one nucleotide away. V and J are TRBV10-3 and TRBJ1-2, with D perhaps matching TRBD1 (5 bases). The CDR3 totals 14 residues. Germline V gene data show CDR1 as ENHRY and CDR2 as SYGVKD. Between the trimmed V and J ends, which lost 6 bases and 2 bases, there was a span of 13 bases. The CDR3 region has the DNA TGTGCCATCAGCAAGGACATGGTGAACTATGGCTACACCTTC. Its protein product is CAISKDMVNYGYTF.

This clonotype was seen at least ten times. V is TRBV29-1 and J is TRBJ1-4; D perhaps matches TRBD1 (6 bases). Germline CDR1 reads SQVTM; CDR2 reads ANQGSEA. The CDR3 spans 14 residues. Trimming removed 7 bases from V and 0 bases from J, with 12 bases in between. The CDR3 nucleotides read TGCAGCGCACAGGGATTTGCAACTAATGAAAAACTGTTTTTT. This translates into CSAQGFATNEKLFF.

With respect to this clonotype: Its ends do not fully match the called genes, so a read error is possible. The V gene is TRBV5-1, the J gene TRBJ1-1; tentatively, D is TRBD1 (5 bases). The CDR3 sequence is 14 residues long. Germline-derived CDR1 and CDR2 are SGHRS and YFSETQ. The CDR3 DNA sequence: TGCGCCAGCAGCTTGGCCTGGGGGTCCACTGAAACTTTCTTT. As protein: CASSLAWGSTETFF.

This clonotype was detected only once. A read error may account for a junction end that differs from germline. The V call is TRBV2, the J call TRBJ2-5, with TRBD1 identical over 11 bases. The CDR3 has 14 residues. Germline V gives CDR1 SNHLY, CDR2 FYNNEI. The CDR3 is CASSGTGGGETPYF. CDR3 coding DNA: TGTGCCAGCAGTGGGACAGGGGGCGGAGAGACCCCGTACTTC.

Of note for this clonotype: The junction and the germline gene differ at one end; a read error may be behind it. The chain has TRBV6-6 and TRBJ1-2, with D uncertain. The CDR3 runs 14 residues. Germline CDR1 MNHNY, CDR2 SVGAGI (reference sequence). The CDR3 reads CPSSATRETDGYTF. The DNA of the CDR3 is TGTCCCAGCAGTGCTACTCGTGAGACGGACGGCTACACCTTC.

This clonotype was counted ten times or more. The V gene is TRBV4-1, the J gene TRBJ1-3; D gene ambiguous. Germline CDR1 reads MGHRA; CDR2 reads YSYEKL. The germline V and J ends were trimmed by 0 bases and 2 bases, with 17 bases remaining between them. CDR3 length: 18 amino acids. DNA for the CDR3: TGCGCCAGCAGCCAAGATCCGTACCTGGGTTCGACTGGAAACACCATATATTTT. Its protein is CASSQDPYLGSTGNTIYF.

As regards this clonotype: This CDR3 fails to terminate in the conserved phenylalanine or tryptophan, so it likely reflects a read error. The chain carries TRBV10-3 and TRBJ1-2, with D possibly matching TRBD1 (5 bases). V lost 7 bases and J lost 6, with 9 bases in between. CDR3 length: 11 residues. Germline CDR1 reads ENHRY; CDR2 reads SYGVKD. The CDR3 loop reads CAIKQVHGYTM. The CDR3 DNA reads as TGTGCCATCAAACAGGTCCATGGCTACACCATG.

In the case of this clonotype: Since a much larger clone is just one base distant, this may be a read error. J is TRBJ1-4 and V is TRBV6-1, with TRBD1 matching over 8 bases. CDR1 is MNHNS and CDR2 is SASEGT in the germline V gene. This CDR3 is 15 amino acids long. V was clipped by 1 base and J by 12 bases; unmatched bases: 10. The chain's CDR3 is CASSEEQGVLGELFF. In nucleotides, the CDR3 is TGTGCCAGCAGTGAAGAACAGGGGGTCTTAGGTGAACTGTTTTTT.

This clonotype came up many times. This sequence joins TRBV24-1 and TRBJ2-3; D not resolved. Germline V CDR1 and CDR2: KGHDR, SFDVKD. Trimming cost V 5 bases and J 6 bases, with 11 bases left between them. The CDR3 extends over 13 amino acids. The CDR3 coding sequence is TGTGCCACCAGTGTGAGGACCCTCGATACGCAGTATTTT. This encodes CATSVRTLDTQYF.

Points on this clonotype: A much larger clone lies a single base off, so this may be a read error. The V call is TRBV7-9, the J call TRBJ1-1; D call uncertain. V lost 3 bases to trimming and J lost 5 bases, with 7 bases between them. The CDR3 extends over 12 amino acids. Germline V gene sequence: CDR1 SEHNR, CDR2 FQNEAQ (reference sequence). This CDR3 is CASSFYRTEAFF. In DNA form, the CDR3 reads TGTGCCAGCAGCTTTTACAGAACTGAAGCTTTCTTT.

In this sample, this clonotype turned up many times. This rearrangement joins TRBV4-1 to TRBJ2-1; 7 bases are shared with TRBD2. The CDR3 runs 17 residues. CDR1 is MGHRA, CDR2 YSYEKL, per germline. V lost 1 base, J lost 4 bases, and 10 bases stayed unmatched. The CDR3 DNA sequence: TGCGCCAGCAGCCAAGGGAGGGGAGGGTCCACGTACAATGAGCAGTTCTTC. Protein product: CASSQGRGGSTYNEQFF.

As regards this clonotype: A much larger clonotype is one base distant, so this may be a read error. The chain is built from TRBV13 and TRBJ2-3; possibly TRBD1 for D (5 bases). CDR1 is PRHDT, CDR2 FYEKMQ, per germline (reference sequence). The CDR3 runs 14 residues. Trimming shortened V by 5 bases and J by 4 bases, and 13 bases separated the two germline ends. The DNA for the CDR3 is TGTGCCAGCAGCCTACAGGCAGGGCCAGATACGCAGTATTTT. This translates into CASSLQAGPDTQYF.

A single count supports this clonotype. A read error may explain this, as a much larger clone is one base away. V and J are TRBV10-3 and TRBJ2-7; 10 bases are shared with TRBD2. CDR3 length: 15 residues. Germline V gene data show CDR1 as ENHRY and CDR2 as SYGVKD. The CDR3 spells CTISEGTSGDYEQYF. The CDR3 DNA reads TGTACCATCAGTGAGGGCACTAGCGGGGACTACGAGCAGTACTTC.

Turning to this clonotype: Mismatch with germline at one junction end may stem from a read error. This chain links TRBV4-1 with TRBJ2-5; the match to TRBD2 covers 10 bases. Germline V gene sequence: CDR1 MGHRA, CDR2 YSYEKL. The CDR3 spans 16 residues. The DNA of the CDR3 is TGCGCCAGCAGCCAAGTGTTGCCTAGCGGGAGAGAGACCCAGTGCTTC. Amino acid sequence: CASSQVLPSGRETQCF.

The CDR3 reads CASSFLPGTGELFF. CDR3 nucleotides: TGTGCCAGCAGCTTCCTCCCAGGCACCGGGGAGCTGTTTTTT. The genes are TRBV7-6 and TRBJ2-2; D gene unclear. The CDR3 runs 14 residues. V gave up 3 bases and J gave up 4 bases, with 9 bases separating them. Germline V gene data show CDR1 as SGHVS and CDR2 as FNYEAQ.

This clonotype came up many times. The V call is TRBV7-8, the J call TRBJ2-5; 11 bases match TRBD2. J lost 0 bases, V lost 3 bases, and 3 bases had no gene match. CDR1 and CDR2 (germline): SGHVS, FQNEAQ. The CDR3 is 16 residues long. The CDR3 DNA reads as TGTGCCAGCAGCTTCTTGACTAGCGGGAACCAAGAGACCCAGTACTTC. Translation gives CASSFLTSGNQETQYF.

For this clonotype: A much more abundant neighbour one base away suggests this may be a read error. J is TRBJ1-1 and V is TRBV6-6; 8 bases map to TRBD1. Germline CDR1 MNHNY, CDR2 SVGAGI (reference sequence). CDR3 length: 15 amino acids. The CDR3 coding sequence is TGTGCCAGCAGTTACTCCGACAGGGGAAGCACTGGAGCTTTCTTT. It encodes CASSYSDRGSTGAFF.

Notes on this clonotype: This may stem from a read error, because a much larger clone lies one nucleotide away. The chain recombines TRBV5-1 with TRBJ2-3; 7 nucleotides align to TRBD1. CDR1 is SGHRS, CDR2 YFSETQ, per germline. V was clipped by 7 bases and J by 2 bases; unmatched bases: 7. This CDR3 has 14 amino acids. The CDR3 region has the DNA TGCGCCAGCGCCCGACAGGGCGACACAGATACGCAGTATTTT. Protein product: CASARQGDTDTQYF.

Worth noting for this clonotype: With a much larger clone just one base away, this may be a read error. The chain carries TRBV5-8 and TRBJ2-1, with no clear D. CDR1 is SGHTS, CDR2 YDEGEE, per germline. This CDR3 is built from 15 residues. V was clipped by 10 bases and J by 0 bases, with 17 bases between them. CDR3 bases: TGTGCCGTAATTAAATCCTCCAGCTCCTACAATGAGCAGTTCTTC. This encodes CAVIKSSSSYNEQFF.

For this clonotype: This may arise from a read error, as a much more abundant clone is one base away. The gene calls are TRBV5-8 and TRBJ1-4; no definite D call. The V gene's germline CDR1 is SGHTS and CDR2 YDEGEE. The CDR3 totals 9 residues. Trimming shortened V by 7 bases and J by 10 bases, and 5 bases separated the two germline ends. CDR3 in amino acids: CASGRKLFF. The DNA for the CDR3 is TGTGCCAGCGGGCGAAAACTGTTTTTT. The full variable domain, its missing parts supplied by reference TRBV5-8 and TRBJ1-4, is EAGVTQSPTHLIKTRGQQATLRCSPISGHTSVYWYQQALGLGLQFLLWYDEGEERNRGNFPPRFSGRQFPNYSSELNVNALELEDSALYLCASGRKLFFGSGTQLSVL.

A remark on this clonotype: The conserved closing phenylalanine or tryptophan is absent in this CDR3, likely reflecting a read error. V gene TRBV5-1 combines with J gene TRBJ1-3; D gene uncertain. Germline CDR1 is SGHRS and CDR2 is YFSETQ. The germline V and J ends were trimmed by 0 bases and 2 bases, with 12 bases remaining between them. The CDR3 is 16 residues long. Written as DNA, the CDR3 is TGCGCCAGCAGCTTGGTCGCGGGGATAACTGGAAACACCATATATTAT. It yields the protein CASSLVAGITGNTIYY.